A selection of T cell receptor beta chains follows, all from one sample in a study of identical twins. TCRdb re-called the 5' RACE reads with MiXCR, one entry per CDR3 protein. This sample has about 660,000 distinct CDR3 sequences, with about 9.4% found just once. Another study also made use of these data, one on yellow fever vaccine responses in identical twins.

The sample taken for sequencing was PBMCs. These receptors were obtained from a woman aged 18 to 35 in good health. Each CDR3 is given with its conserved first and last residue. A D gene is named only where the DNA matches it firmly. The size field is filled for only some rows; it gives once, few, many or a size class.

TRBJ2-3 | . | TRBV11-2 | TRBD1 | TGTGCCAGCAGCTCTCCGGGACAGGGATTAGCAGATACGCAGTATTTT | CASSSPGQGLADTQYF
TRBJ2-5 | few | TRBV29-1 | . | TGCAGCGTTGAAGTGGGCGCCGAGACCCAGTACTTC | CSVEVGAETQYF
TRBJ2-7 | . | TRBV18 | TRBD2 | TGTGCCAGCTCACGGGGACGGCTAGCGGGGTACTACGAGCAGTACTTC | CASSRGRLAGYYEQYF
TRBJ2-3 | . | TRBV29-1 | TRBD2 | TGCAGCGTTGAAGTCACGACTAGCGGGAGGAAGAGAGATACGCAGTATTTT | CSVEVTTSGRKRDTQYF
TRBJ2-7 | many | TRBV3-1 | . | TGTGCCAGCAGCCAAGCGGGCGTTGGCGAGCAGTACTTC | CASSQAGVGEQYF
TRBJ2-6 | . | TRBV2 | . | TGTGCCAGCAGTGAACAGGGGTCCTCCTTCGTCCTGACTTTC | CASSEQGSSFVLTF
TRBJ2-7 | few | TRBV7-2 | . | TGTGCCAGCAGCTTATTTTCTGGGAGTGGTAGGTACGAGCAGTACTTC | CASSLFSGSGRYEQYF
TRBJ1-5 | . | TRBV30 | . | TGTGCCTGGAGTGTATTCGGGGTGGGCAATCAGCCCCAGCATTTT | CAWSVFGVGNQPQHF
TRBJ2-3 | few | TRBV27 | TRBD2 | TGTGCCAGCAGTTTATTCGCGGGAGTCTCAGATACGCAGTATTTT | CASSLFAGVSDTQYF
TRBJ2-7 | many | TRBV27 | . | TGTGCCAGCAGTTTTGCGGATACCTCCTACGAGCAGTACTTC | CASSFADTSYEQYF
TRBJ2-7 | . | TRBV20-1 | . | TGCAGTGCTAGCGAGGGGAGGTACGAGCAGTACTTC | CSASEGRYEQYF
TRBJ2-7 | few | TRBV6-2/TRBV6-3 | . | TGTGCCACCGAGACAGGAGCCTACGAGCAGTACTTC | CATETGAYEQYF
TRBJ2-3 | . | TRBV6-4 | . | TGTGCCAGTTACACAGATACGCAGTATTTT | CASYTDTQYF
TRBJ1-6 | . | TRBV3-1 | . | TGTGCCAGCAGCCACGGGGGGAGCTCCTATAATTCACCCCTCCACTTT | CASSHGGSSYNSPLHF
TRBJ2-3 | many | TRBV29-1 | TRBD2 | TGCAGCACTAGACTAGCGGGTACAGATACGCAGTATTTT | CSTRLAGTDTQYF
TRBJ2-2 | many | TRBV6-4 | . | TGTGCCAGCAGTGACCGGGAGAGCGGGGAGCTGTTTTTT | CASSDRESGELFF
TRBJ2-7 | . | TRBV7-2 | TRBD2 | TGTGCCAGCAGCTTACGGGGCGGGAGGGCCATCGAGCAGTACTTC | CASSLRGGRAIEQYF
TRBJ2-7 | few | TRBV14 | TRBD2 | TGTGCCAGCAGCCAAGTAACCCCAGCGGGGGCCTACGAGCAGTACTTC | CASSQVTPAGAYEQYF
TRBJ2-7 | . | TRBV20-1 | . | TGCAGTGCTAGGTGGGGAGGCGAGCAGTACTTC | CSARWGGEQYF
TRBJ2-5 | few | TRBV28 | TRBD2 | TGTGCCAGCAGTTTTAGCGGGACTGGGACTAGCGGGAGTTATCAAGAGACCCAGTACTTC | CASSFSGTGTSGSYQETQYF
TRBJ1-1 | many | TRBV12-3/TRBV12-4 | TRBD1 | TGTGCCAGCAGTCCCCTGACAGGGCAGAACACTGAAGCTTTCTTT | CASSPLTGQNTEAFF
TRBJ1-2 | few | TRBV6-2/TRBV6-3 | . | TGTGCCAGCAGCCTCCTGAGGGGACCACCCTTTAACTATGGCTACACCTTC | CASSLLRGPPFNYGYTF
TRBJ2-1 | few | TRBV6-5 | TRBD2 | TGTGCCAGCAGTTACTCGATTGCTAGCGGGACTTCGGTGGAGCAGTTCTTC | CASSYSIASGTSVEQFF
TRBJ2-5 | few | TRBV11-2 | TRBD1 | TGTGCCAGCAGCTCTGGACAGGGGTGGGCCCAGTACTTC | CASSSGQGWAQYF
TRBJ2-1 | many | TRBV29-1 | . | TGCAGCGGGGGCAACGATGAGCAGTTCTTC | CSGGNDEQFF
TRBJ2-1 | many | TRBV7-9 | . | TGTGCCAGCAGTCCAACTTATTCCTACAATGAGCAGTTCTTC | CASSPTYSYNEQFF
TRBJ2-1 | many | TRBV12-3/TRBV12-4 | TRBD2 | TGTGCCAGCAGTTCCAGGACTAGCGGGACCTACAATGAGCAGTTCTTC | CASSSRTSGTYNEQFF
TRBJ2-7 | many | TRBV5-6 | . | TGTGCCAGCAGCCAAAGACCCTACGAGCAGTACTTC | CASSQRPYEQYF
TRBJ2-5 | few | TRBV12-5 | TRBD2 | TGTGCTAGTGGTTTGGTAATTAGCGGGCAAGAGACCCAGTACTTC | CASGLVISGQETQYF
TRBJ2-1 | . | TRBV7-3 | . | TGTGCCAGCAGCTTATTGCTGGGTTCTTGGGATGAGCAGTTCTTC | CASSLLLGSWDEQFF
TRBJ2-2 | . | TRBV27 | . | TGTGCCAGCAGTGACAGACCCACCGGGGAGCTGTTTTTT | CASSDRPTGELFF
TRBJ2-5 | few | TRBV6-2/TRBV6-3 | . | TGTGCCAGCAGTTACCATCGGGACTCATCGCAAGAGACCCAGTACTTC | CASSYHRDSSQETQYF
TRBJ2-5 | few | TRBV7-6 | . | TGTGCCAGCAGCTTAATACTAAACAACTTCCAAGAGACCCAGTACTTC | CASSLILNNFQETQYF
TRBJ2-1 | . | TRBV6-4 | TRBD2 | TGTGCCAGCAGTGTCCAAAAACTCGGCCCCTATAGCGGGAGCGGGTACAATGAGCAGTTCTTC | CASSVQKLGPYSGSGYNEQFF
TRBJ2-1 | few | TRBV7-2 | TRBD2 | TGTGCCAGCAGCTTAGCGCTCGGGGGGGCATACAATGAGCAGTTCTTC | CASSLALGGAYNEQFF
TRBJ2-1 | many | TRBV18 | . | TGTGCCAGCTCACCTGGACAGCCCTCCTACAATGAGCAGTTCTTC | CASSPGQPSYNEQFF
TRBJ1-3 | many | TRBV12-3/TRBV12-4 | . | TGTGCCAGCAGTTCCGGGGCTCTGGGAGGAAACACCATATATTTT | CASSSGALGGNTIYF
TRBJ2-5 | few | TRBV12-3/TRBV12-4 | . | TGTGCCAGCAGTTTTGATCGGCCCCAAGAGACCCAGTACTTC | CASSFDRPQETQYF
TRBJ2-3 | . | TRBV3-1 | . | TGTGCCAGCAGCCGTGAGTGGACTGGCACAGATACGCAGTATTTT | CASSREWTGTDTQYF
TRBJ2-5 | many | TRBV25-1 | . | TGTGCCAGCAGTGACCTCCAAGAGACCCAGTACTTC | CASSDLQETQYF
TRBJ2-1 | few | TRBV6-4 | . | TGTGCCAGCAGTGAGAGCGGTAGCTACAATGAGCAGTTCTTC | CASSESGSYNEQFF
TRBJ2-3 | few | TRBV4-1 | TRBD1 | TGCGCCAGCAGCCAACTAGGGACAGTTTCAGATACGCAGTATTTT | CASSQLGTVSDTQYF
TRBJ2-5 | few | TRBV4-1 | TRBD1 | TGCGCCAGCAGCCAAGGACAGGGTCTGCTTATGGAGACCCAGTACTTC | CASSQGQGLLMETQYF
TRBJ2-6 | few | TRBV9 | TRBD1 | TGTGCCAGCAGCGTACGGGGACAGGGGGCCGGTGGGGCCAACGTCCTGACTTTC | CASSVRGQGAGGANVLTF
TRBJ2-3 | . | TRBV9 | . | TGTGCCAGCAGCGTAGGAGTGTCAGATACGCAGTATTTT | CASSVGVSDTQYF
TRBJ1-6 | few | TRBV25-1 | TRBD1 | TGTGCCACCCGACAGGGGGCCTATAATTCACCCCTCCACTTT | CATRQGAYNSPLHF
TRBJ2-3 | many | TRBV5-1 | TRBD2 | TGCGCCAGCAGCTTGGGACTAGCGAGCGGGAGTCCCACAGATACGCAGTATTTT | CASSLGLASGSPTDTQYF
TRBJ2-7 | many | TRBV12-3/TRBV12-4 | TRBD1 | TGTGCCAGCAGTTCCCCAAAGGACAGGTCCCCCTACGAGCAGTACTTC | CASSSPKDRSPYEQYF
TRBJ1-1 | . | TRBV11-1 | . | TGTGCCAGCGCGGGAGCCACGAACACTGAAGCTTTCTTT | CASAGATNTEAFF
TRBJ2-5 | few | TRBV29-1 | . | TGCAGCGTTGAAGAGGAGCAAGAGACCCAGTACTTC | CSVEEEQETQYF
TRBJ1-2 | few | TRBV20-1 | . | TGCAGTGCGAAAACCGGGACATGGGATTACTATGGCTACACCTTC | CSAKTGTWDYYGYTF
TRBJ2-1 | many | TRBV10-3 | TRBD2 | TGTGCCATCAGGAAAAGCGGGACGACCTACAATGAGCAGTTCTTC | CAIRKSGTTYNEQFF
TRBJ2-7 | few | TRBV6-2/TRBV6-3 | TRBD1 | TGTGCCAGCGCAACCGACAGGGTCGCCTACGAGCAGTACTTC | CASATDRVAYEQYF
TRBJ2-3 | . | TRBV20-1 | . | TGCAGTGATTCCGGACAGAGGCATTCAGATACGCAGTATTTT | CSDSGQRHSDTQYF
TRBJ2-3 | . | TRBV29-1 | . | TGCAGCATCTCAGTCTGGGGCGGGTTAAGCACAGATACGCAGTATTTT | CSISVWGGLSTDTQYF
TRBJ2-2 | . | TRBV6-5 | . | TGTGCCAGCAGTTTACTTTGGGAGGCCACCGGGGAGCTGTTTTTT | CASSLLWEATGELFF
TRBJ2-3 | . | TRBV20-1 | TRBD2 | TGCAGTGCAATAAACGGGGGGGCCATAGATACGCAGTATTTT | CSAINGGAIDTQYF